These T cell receptor beta chains were read from a single sample in a study of cytomegalovirus exposure and HLA in healthy donors. Produced via immunoSEQ multiplex PCR; TCRdb's table is partial and in-frame only. The sample lists more than 300,000 clones; more than 80% were seen once. Sequences were obtained from PBMCs. The receptors here all came from a woman younger than 35 in good health and CMV-seronegative. Both conserved end residues are part of each CDR3. A D gene is named only where the DNA matches it firmly. For some rows the clone size is stated as once, few or many, or as a class when expanded; others skip it.

D gene	clone size	V gene	J gene	CDR3 DNA	CDR3 protein
NA	NA	TRBV5-5	TRBJ1-2	TGTGCCAGCAGCCCTGGGACTGCCCGACCCTATGGCTACACCTTC	CASSPGTARPYGYTF
NA	few	TRBV27	TRBJ2-7	TGTGCCAGCAGTTTACCCGGGGCCTACGAGCAGTACTTC	CASSLPGAYEQYF
TRBD1	NA	TRBV6-5	TRBJ1-1	TGTGCCAGTATATCCGGGACAGGGTTGAACACTGAAGCTTTCTTT	CASISGTGLNTEAFF
TRBD2	NA	TRBV6-5	TRBJ2-1	TGTGCTACCGGGGAGGGCAGCTCCTACAATGAGCAGTTCTTC	CATGEGSSYNEQFF
NA	NA	TRBV12-5	TRBJ2-1	TGTGCTAGTGGCACGGACAATCCTGACTACAATGAGCAGTTCTTC	CASGTDNPDYNEQFF
TRBD1	once	TRBV7-8	TRBJ2-6	TGTGCCAGCAGCCCTTCTCTAACGGACAGGGGTTTGAAACTGGGGGCCAACGTCCTGACTTTC	CASSPSLTDRGLKLGANVLTF
NA	NA	TRBV7-9	TRBJ1-2	TGTGCCAGCAGCTACCCCAGGGCTGGTAACTATGGCTACACCTTC	CASSYPRAGNYGYTF
NA	NA	TRBV30	TRBJ1-2	TGTGCCTGGAGTGTACAGGGCGCTAAAAACTATGGCTACACCTTC	CAWSVQGAKNYGYTF
NA	NA	TRBV28	TRBJ1-3	TGTGCCAGCAGGACCAGCCTCCAGGGCGTACTCTCTGGAAACACCATATATTTT	CASRTSLQGVLSGNTIYF
NA	NA	TRBV25-1	TRBJ1-2	TGTGCCAGCAGTGATCCGGGACGGAGGGATGGGGGCTACACCTTC	CASSDPGRRDGGYTF
NA	NA	TRBV13	TRBJ2-1	TGTGCCAGCAGCTTCCGGGAGGAGCAGTTCTTC	CASSFREEQFF
NA	once	TRBV7-2	TRBJ1-5	TGTGCCAGCAGCTTATATAGTCTAGATCAGCCCCAGCATTTT	CASSLYSLDQPQHF
TRBD2	NA	TRBV6-5	TRBJ2-7	TGTGCCAGCAGTTACTCGGGCGGGGGCTACGAGCAGTACTTC	CASSYSGGGYEQYF
NA	NA	TRBV2	TRBJ2-3	TGTGCCAGCAGCCCGAAGCTCACCACAGATACGCAGTATTTT	CASSPKLTTDTQYF
TRBD1	NA	TRBV2	TRBJ2-1	TGTGCCAGCAGAGCCGGGACAGGGTCCTACAATGAGCAGTTCTTC	CASRAGTGSYNEQFF
NA	NA	TRBV18	TRBJ2-5	TGTGCCAGCTCACCAAATAGAGGGCATCAAGAGACCCAGTACTTC	CASSPNRGHQETQYF
NA	NA	TRBV28	TRBJ2-5	TGTGCCAGCAGTTTAGATTTTTCTCAGAAGACCCAGTACTTC	CASSLDFSQKTQYF
TRBD2	NA	TRBV5-1	TRBJ2-5	TGCGCCAGCAGCGCTGGACTAGCGGGAGAAATGGAGACCCAGTACTTC	CASSAGLAGEMETQYF
NA	NA	TRBV25-1	TRBJ1-2	TGTGCCAGCAGTGACGCGCCGCATGGCTACACCTTC	CASSDAPHGYTF
TRBD2	NA	TRBV10-2	TRBJ2-1	TGCGCCAGCAGTGACTGGCGGGAGGGGGTTGAGCAGTTCTTC	CASSDWREGVEQFF
TRBD2	NA	TRBV5-6	TRBJ2-3	TGTGCCAGCAGCCGACTAGCGGGGGACACAGATACGCAGTATTTT	CASSRLAGDTDTQYF
NA	NA	TRBV7-9	TRBJ2-7	TGTGCCAGCAGCTTATCGGGGAGCTCCTACGAGCAGTACTTC	CASSLSGSSYEQYF
TRBD1	once	TRBV5-5	TRBJ2-7	TGTGCCAGCAGCTTTACGACAGGGCAGTTTGAGCAGTACTTC	CASSFTTGQFEQYF
TRBD2	NA	TRBV15	TRBJ2-7	TGTGCCACCAGTTTCGTAGCGGGAGGCTCCTACGAGCAGTACTTC	CATSFVAGGSYEQYF
NA	NA	TRBV11-1	TRBJ2-7	TGTGCCAGCAGCTTAGGTGCGGACAGCTACGAGCAGTACTTC	CASSLGADSYEQYF
NA	few	TRBV19	TRBJ1-3	TGTGCCAGTAGTGTACAGGGAGCTGGAAACACCATATATTTT	CASSVQGAGNTIYF
TRBD1	NA	TRBV19	TRBJ1-5	TGTGCCAGTAGTATAGGACGACAGGGGGCGGGAAGCAATCAGCCCCAGCATTTT	CASSIGRQGAGSNQPQHF
NA	NA	TRBV18	TRBJ2-1	TGTGCCAGCTCACCCGGCCTTGCAGGCCTCAATGAGCAGTTCTTC	CASSPGLAGLNEQFF
NA	NA	TRBV7-2	TRBJ2-5	TGTGCCAGCAGCTTCGGCTCAGGGTCAGAGGAGACCCAGTACTTC	CASSFGSGSEETQYF
NA	NA	TRBV11-2	TRBJ2-5	TGTGCCAGCAGCTTGGCTCAGGGAGAGACCCAGTACTTC	CASSLAQGETQYF
NA	NA	TRBV25-1	TRBJ2-5	TGTGCCAGCAGTGAAAGAGGATCGGGGGCCCAGTACTTC	CASSERGSGAQYF
NA	once	TRBV27	TRBJ2-5	TGTGCCAGCACTGTCGGTGAGACCCAGTACTTC	CASTVGETQYF
NA	NA	TRBV27	TRBJ2-1	TGTGCCAGCAGCTACAAGGGCGGGTCCTACAATGAGCAGTTCTTC	CASSYKGGSYNEQFF
TRBD1	NA	TRBV5-1	TRBJ2-7	TGCGCCAGCAGCTTGGGTACAGGGGTAAACGAGCAGTACTTC	CASSLGTGVNEQYF